These 2 T cell receptor beta chains were sequenced from one sample in a study of metastatic and nonmetastatic thyroid tumors (dated by TCRdb to 2020 to 2021). Library generation was performed with PCR. The sample was run on an Illumina HiSeq 4000. TCRdb's own reprocessing of the public reads used fastp at Q25 and MiXCR and kept productive beta chains. The sample contains more than 13,000 clones, 25% to 30% of them found a single time. Roughly half of the sample is in the top ten clones. No treatment had been received by any patient before thyroid surgery. Sequenced sample: tumor tissue. The receptors shown here come from a male donor with papillary thyroid cancer or a benign thyroid nodule (not recorded which). Some clones in this sample may be carry-over from other donors' samples.

Many counts were recorded for this clone. The rearrangement uses TRBV2 and TRBJ1-2; unclear D gene. The V and J ends lost 11 bases and 6 bases respectively, with 10 bases between them. Looked up from germline, CDR1 is SNHLY and CDR2 is FYNNEI. The CDR3 is 10 amino acids. CDR3 in amino acids: CAAGVNGYTF. Here the CDR3 DNA reads TGTGCCGCCGGCGTAAATGGCTACACCTTC.

This clone was found many times. V is TRBV6-1 and J is TRBJ1-3; D might be TRBD1 (5 bases). CDR3 length: 13 amino acids. Trimming stripped 8 bases from V and 6 bases from J, with 14 bases between. Germline CDR1 MNHNS, CDR2 SASEGT. For the CDR3, the DNA is TGTGCCAGCCCGGACATTTCGGAAAACACCATATATTTT. This translates into CASPDISENTIYF.